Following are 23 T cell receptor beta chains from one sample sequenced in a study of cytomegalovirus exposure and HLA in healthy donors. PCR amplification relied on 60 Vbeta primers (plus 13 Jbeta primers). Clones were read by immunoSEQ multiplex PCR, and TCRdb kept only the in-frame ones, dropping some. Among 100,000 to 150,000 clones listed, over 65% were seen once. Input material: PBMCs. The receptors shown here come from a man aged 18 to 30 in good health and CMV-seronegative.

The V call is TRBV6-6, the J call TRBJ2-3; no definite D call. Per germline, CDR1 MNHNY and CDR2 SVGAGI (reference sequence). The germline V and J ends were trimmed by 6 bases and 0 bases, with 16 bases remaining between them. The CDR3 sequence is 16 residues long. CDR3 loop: CASRSPEPPSTDTQYF. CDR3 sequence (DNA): TGTGCCAGCAGATCTCCCGAGCCCCCTAGCACAGATACGCAGTATTTT.

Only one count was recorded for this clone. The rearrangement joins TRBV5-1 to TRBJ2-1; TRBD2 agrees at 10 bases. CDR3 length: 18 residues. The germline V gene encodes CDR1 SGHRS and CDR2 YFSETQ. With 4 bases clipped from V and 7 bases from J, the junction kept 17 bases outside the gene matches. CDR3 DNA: TGCGCCAGCAGCAGGGGGGGCGTAGCGGGGGGCCTATTGAATGAGCAGTTCTTC. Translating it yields CASSRGGVAGGLLNEQFF. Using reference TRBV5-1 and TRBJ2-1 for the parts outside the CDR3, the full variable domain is KAGVTQTPRYLIKTRGQQVTLSCSPISGHRSVSWYQQTPGQGLQFLFEYFSETQRNKGNFPGRFSGRQFSNSRSEMNVSTLELGDSALYLCASSRGGVAGGLLNEQFFGPGTRLTVL.

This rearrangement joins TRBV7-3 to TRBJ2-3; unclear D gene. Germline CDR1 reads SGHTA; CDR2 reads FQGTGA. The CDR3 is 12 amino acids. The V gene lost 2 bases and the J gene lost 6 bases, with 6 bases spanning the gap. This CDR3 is CASSLSGDTQYF. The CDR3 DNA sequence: TGTGCCAGCAGCTTATCCGGGGATACGCAGTATTTT.

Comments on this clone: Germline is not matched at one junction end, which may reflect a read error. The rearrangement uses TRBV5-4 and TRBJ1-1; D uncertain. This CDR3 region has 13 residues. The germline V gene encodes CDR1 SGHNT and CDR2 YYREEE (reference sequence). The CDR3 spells CAGSLATDTEAFF. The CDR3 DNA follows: TGTGCCGGCAGCTTGGCTACGGACACTGAAGCTTTCTTT.

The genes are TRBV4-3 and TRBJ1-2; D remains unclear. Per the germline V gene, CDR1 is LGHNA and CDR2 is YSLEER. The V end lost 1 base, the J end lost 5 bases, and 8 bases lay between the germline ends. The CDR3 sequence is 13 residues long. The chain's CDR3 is CASSQGPGYGYTF. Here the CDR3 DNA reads TGCGCCAGCAGCCAAGGCCCGGGTTATGGCTACACCTTC.

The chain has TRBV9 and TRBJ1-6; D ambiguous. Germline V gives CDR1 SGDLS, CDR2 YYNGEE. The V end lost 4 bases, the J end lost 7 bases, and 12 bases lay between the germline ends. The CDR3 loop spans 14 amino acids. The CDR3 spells CASSLGIGNSPLHF. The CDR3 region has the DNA TGTGCCAGCAGCTTAGGGATCGGGAATTCACCCCTCCACTTT.

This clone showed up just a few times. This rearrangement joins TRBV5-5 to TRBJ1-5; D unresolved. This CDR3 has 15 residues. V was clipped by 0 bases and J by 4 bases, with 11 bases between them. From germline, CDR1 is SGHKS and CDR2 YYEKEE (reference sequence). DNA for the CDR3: TGTGCCAGCAGCTTGGGGGAGAATAAGAATCAGCCCCAGCATTTT. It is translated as CASSLGENKNQPQHF.

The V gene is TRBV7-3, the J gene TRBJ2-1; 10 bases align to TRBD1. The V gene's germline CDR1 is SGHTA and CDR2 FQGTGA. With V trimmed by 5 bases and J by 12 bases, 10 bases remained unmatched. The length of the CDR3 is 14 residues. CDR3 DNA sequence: TGTGCCAGCAGCCTATCCCCCGGGACAGGGGCGCAGTTCTTC. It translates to CASSLSPGTGAQFF.

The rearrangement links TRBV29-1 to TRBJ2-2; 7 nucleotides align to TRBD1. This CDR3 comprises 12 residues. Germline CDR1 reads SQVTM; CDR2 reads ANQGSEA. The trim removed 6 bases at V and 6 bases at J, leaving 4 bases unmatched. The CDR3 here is CSVRQGPGELFF. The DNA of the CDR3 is TGCAGCGTCCGACAGGGCCCCGGGGAGCTGTTTTTT.

The CDR3 spells CASSPGGSGLYEQYF. The CDR3, as DNA: TGTGCCAGCTCACCGGGAGGATCAGGACTCTACGAGCAGTACTTC. The V gene is TRBV18, the J gene TRBJ2-7; perhaps TRBD2 as D (6 bases). The germline V gene has CDR1 KGHSH and CDR2 LQKENI. CDR3 size: 15 residues. V was clipped by 3 bases and J by 3 bases, with 15 bases between them.

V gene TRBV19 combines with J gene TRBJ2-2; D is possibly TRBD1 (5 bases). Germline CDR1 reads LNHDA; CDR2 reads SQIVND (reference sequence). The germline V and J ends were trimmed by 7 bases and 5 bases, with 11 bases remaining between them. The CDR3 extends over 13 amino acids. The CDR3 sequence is CASIRDWTGELFF. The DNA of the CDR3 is TGTGCCAGTATCAGGGATTGGACCGGGGAGCTGTTTTTT.

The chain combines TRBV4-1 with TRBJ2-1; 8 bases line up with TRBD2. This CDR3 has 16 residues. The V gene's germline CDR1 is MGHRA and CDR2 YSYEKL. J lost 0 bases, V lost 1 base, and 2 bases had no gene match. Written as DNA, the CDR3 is TGCGCCAGCAGCCAAGTAGCGGGAAGCTCCTACAATGAGCAGTTCTTC. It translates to CASSQVAGSSYNEQFF.

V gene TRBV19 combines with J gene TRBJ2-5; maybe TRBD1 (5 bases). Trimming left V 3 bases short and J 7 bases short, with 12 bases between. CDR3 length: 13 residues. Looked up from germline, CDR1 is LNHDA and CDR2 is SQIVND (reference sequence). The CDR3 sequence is CASSIQGETTQYF. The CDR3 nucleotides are TGTGCCAGTAGTATCCAGGGTGAAACGACCCAGTACTTC.

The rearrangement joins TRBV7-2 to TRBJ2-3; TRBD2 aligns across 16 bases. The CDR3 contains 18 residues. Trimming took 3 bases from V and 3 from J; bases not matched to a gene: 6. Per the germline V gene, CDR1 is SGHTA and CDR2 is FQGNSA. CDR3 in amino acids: CASSLGLAGGLYTDTQYF. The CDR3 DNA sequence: TGTGCCAGCAGCTTGGGACTAGCGGGGGGGCTTTATACAGATACGCAGTATTTT.

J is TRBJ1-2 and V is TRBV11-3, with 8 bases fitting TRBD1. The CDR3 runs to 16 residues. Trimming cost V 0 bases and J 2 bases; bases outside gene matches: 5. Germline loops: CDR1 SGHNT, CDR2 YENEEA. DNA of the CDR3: TGTGCCAGCAGCTTAGATTGGACAGGGCGAAACTATGGCTACACCTTC. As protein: CASSLDWTGRNYGYTF.

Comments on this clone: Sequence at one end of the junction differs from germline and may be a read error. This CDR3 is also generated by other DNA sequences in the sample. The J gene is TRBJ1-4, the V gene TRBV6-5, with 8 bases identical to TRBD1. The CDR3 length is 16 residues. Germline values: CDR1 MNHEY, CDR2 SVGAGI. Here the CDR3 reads CASSYFGQGQNEKLFF. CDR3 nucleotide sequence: TGTGCCAGCAGTTATTTCGGACAGGGTCAAAATGAAAAGCTGTTTTTT.

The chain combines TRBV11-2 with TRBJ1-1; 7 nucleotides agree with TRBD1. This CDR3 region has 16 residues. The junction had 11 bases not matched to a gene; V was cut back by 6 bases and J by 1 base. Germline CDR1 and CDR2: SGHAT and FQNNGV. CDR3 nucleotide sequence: TGTGCCAGCAGTCTCTCGAGACAGGGAAAGAACACTGAAGCTTTCTTT. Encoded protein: CASSLSRQGKNTEAFF.

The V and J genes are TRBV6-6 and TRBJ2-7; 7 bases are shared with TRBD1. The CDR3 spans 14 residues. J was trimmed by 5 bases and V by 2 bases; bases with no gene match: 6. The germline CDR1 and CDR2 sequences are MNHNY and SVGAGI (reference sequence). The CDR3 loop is CASSYRDRVHEQYF. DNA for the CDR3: TGTGCCAGCAGTTACCGAGACAGGGTTCACGAGCAGTACTTC.

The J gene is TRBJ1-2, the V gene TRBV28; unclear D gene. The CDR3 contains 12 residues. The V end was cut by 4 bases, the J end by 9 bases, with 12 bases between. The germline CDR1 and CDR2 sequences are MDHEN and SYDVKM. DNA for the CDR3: TGTGCCAGCAGTTCCTCCCGACTGAGCTACACCTTC. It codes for CASSSSRLSYTF.

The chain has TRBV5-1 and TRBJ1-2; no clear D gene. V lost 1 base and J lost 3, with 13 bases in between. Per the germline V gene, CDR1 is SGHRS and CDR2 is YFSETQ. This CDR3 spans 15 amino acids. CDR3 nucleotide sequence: TGCGCCAGCAGCTTGTTGCCAGATCTTGACTATGGCTACACCTTC. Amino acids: CASSLLPDLDYGYTF.

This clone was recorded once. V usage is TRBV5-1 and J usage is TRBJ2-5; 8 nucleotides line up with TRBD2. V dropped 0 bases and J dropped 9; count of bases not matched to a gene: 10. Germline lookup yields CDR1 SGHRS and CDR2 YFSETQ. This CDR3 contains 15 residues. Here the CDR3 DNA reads TGCGCCAGCAGCTTGGAGCGGGGGCCCTCACCGGCCCAGTACTTC. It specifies CASSLERGPSPAQYF.

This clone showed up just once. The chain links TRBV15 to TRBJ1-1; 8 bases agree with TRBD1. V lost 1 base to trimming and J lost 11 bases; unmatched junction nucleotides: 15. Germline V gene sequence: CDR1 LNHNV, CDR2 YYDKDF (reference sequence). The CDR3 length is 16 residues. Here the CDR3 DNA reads TGTGCCACCAGCAGAGTTTCCGACAGGGGCCGTACGGGGGCTTTCTTT. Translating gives CATSRVSDRGRTGAFF. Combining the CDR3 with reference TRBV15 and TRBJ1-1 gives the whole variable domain DAMVIQNPRYQVTQFGKPVTLSCSQTLNHNVMYWYQQKSSQAPKLLFHYYDKDFNNEADTPDNFQSRRPNTSFCFLDIRSPGLGDTAMYLCATSRVSDRGRTGAFFGQGTRLTVV.

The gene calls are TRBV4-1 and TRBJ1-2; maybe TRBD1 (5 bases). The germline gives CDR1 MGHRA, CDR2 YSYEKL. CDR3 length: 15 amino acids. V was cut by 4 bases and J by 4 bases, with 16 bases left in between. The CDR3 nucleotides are TGCGCCAGCAGCCTACGCGCCAGGGAAAGCTATGGCTACACCTTC. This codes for CASSLRARESYGYTF.